This entry describes one T cell receptor (beta chain). As yet, its antigen is unknown. Additional DNA sequences in this sample encode the identical CDR3. This record comes from a study of cytomegalovirus exposure and HLA in healthy donors. Whole-study results and caveats: Analyzed later, association rates of TCRs varied across HLA loci, with DRB1 most and HLA-C fewest. What TCR beta sequences reportedly achieved was accurate prediction of HLA-A and HLA-B alleles in most subjects. An analysis that came later showed most CMV-associated TCR beta chains appearing HLA-restricted. A later analysis linked a missense variant in DCLRE1C to the trimming of TCR beta V and J genes.

A multiplex PCR was run with 60 Vbeta primers and 13 Jbeta primers. Sequencing used immunoSEQ multiplex PCR; TCRdb keeps in-frame clones, though not all of them. The table lists about 130,000 clones, about four fifths of them singletons. Deletions cut 2 bases from V and 4 bases from J, with 12 bases between. There are 14 residues in the CDR3. CDR1 SGHNT and CDR2 YYREEE come from the germline V gene (reference sequence). The material sequenced was PBMCs. The sequence was obtained from a human donor in good health. The chain is built from TRBV5-4 and TRBJ1-1, with D possibly TRBD1 on 6 matching bases. DNA for the CDR3: TGTGCCAGCAGCTTACAGGGCGGGGGCACTGAAGCTTTCTTT. Amino acids: CASSLQGGGTEAFF.